This T cell receptor (beta chain) was documented in a study of blood T cell repertoires in COVID-19 (dated by TCRdb to about 2020). As for the study more broadly: The collaborator samples originated in the United States, Italy and Spain and spanned the acute and convalescent phases of COVID-19. Subjects who had been exposed to COVID-19, were actively infected with it, or had recovered from it provided the deeply sampled blood TCRbeta repertoires that made up the dataset. Samples were obtained from the ongoing ImmuneRACE study (first 160 participants) and from 950 to 1,500 subjects provided by 6 global collaborators. A freely available public database, intended as a resource for researchers studying the immune response to SARS-CoV-2, is where the repertoires were released. HLA class I and class II types, where available, came from metadata supplied by the sample provider rather than from assay-based typing. The material from the prospective study consisted of cDNA or gDNA derived from T cells, B-cell-depleted T cells, or PBMCs. A de-identified subject ID, COVID-19 status, age in years and sex were almost always included in the sample metadata. General findings and caveats noted by the study authors: The amount of clinical and demographic metadata varied by source and participant and was provided uncurated.

The trim is 1 base for V and 6 bases for J, with a gap of 17 bases between the germline ends. The germline V gene (reference sequence) yields PRHDT for CDR1 and FYEKMQ for CDR2. From the cysteine through the phenylalanine, the CDR3 covers 16 amino acids. Kept here is only the CDR3 DNA, which spans 48 bases and is read in frame from base 1. As to this clone: It has no known antigen specificity. No much larger clonotype is one base removed from it; base qualities were not supplied.

TCRbeta CDR3 regions were amplified from genomic DNA by means of the immunoSEQ Assay, a bias-controlled multiplex PCR. Processing in the source paper ran as follows. The number of nucleated cells in each sample was estimated by amplification of reference gene primers within the assay. Sequence reads were collapsed and filtered to measure the absolute abundance of every unique TCRbeta CDR3 rearrangement. For each sample, productive Simpson clonality was calculated as the square root of Simpson's diversity index over productive rearrangements. TCRdb carries this immuneACCESS record with in-frame sequences only. Its versions omit some clonotypes, under half of them owing to an unresolved V gene in the studies checked, with the rest unexplained. Clone size and the V and J calls come from that table; the DNA yielded D and trimming. The sample records 310,000 or so clones, around 90% of which are singletons. 1% of the sample lies in the top ten.

Collaborating institutions collected whole blood in K2EDTA tubes following their own protocols. For TCRbeta analysis, collaborator samples were shipped as frozen whole blood, as isolated PBMCs, or as DNA extracted from either sample type. The sequence derives from a man in his fifties with active or convalescent COVID-19. The specimen was peripheral blood. The chain is encoded by TRBV13 joined to TRBJ2-3; the D region possibly corresponds to TRBD1 (5 bases align). Here the CDR3 is given as CASSLARQFQGDTQYF. DNA sequence: TGTGCCAGCAGCTTAGCTAGACAGTTTCAAGGGGATACGCAGTATTTT.